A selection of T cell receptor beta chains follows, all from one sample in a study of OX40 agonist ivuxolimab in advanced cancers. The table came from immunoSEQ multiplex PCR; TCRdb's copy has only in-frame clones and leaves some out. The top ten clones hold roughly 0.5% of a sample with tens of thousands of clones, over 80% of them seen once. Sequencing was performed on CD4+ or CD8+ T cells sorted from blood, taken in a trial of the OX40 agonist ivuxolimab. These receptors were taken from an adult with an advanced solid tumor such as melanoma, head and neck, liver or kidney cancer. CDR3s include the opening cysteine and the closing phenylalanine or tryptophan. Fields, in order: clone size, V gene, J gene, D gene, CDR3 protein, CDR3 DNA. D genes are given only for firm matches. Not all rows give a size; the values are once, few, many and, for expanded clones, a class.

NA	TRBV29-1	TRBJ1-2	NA	CSVFDGVGYTF	TGCAGCGTTTTTGACGGGGTCGGCTACACCTTC
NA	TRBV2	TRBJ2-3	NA	CASRRLGVTDTQYF	TGTGCCAGCAGACGACTGGGGGTCACAGATACGCAGTATTTT
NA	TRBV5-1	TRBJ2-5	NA	CASSLTGEKETQYF	TGCGCCAGCAGCTTGACCGGGGAGAAAGAGACCCAGTACTTC
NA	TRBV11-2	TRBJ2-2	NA	CASSLVRGGNTGELFF	TGTGCCAGCAGCTTAGTCCGGGGAGGGAACACCGGGGAGCTGTTTTTT
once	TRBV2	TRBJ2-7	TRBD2	CASSLAGARGDEQYF	TGTGCCAGCAGTCTAGCGGGAGCAAGGGGCGACGAGCAGTACTTC
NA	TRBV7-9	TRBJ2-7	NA	CASSLVAEQYF	TGTGCCAGCAGCTTAGTCGCCGAGCAGTACTTC
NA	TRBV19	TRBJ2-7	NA	CASSTGQFSSYEQYF	TGTGCCAGTAGTACCGGACAGTTTAGCTCCTACGAGCAGTACTTC
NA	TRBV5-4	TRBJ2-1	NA	CASSFPDYNEQFF	TGTGCCAGCAGCTTCCCGGACTACAATGAGCAGTTCTTC
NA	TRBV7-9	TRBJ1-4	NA	CASSLKLTNEKLFF	TGTGCCAGCAGCTTAAAATTAACTAATGAAAAACTGTTTTTT
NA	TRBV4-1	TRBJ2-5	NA	CASSPTGTSETQYF	TGCGCCAGCAGCCCCACCGGGACTTCCGAAACCCAGTACTTC
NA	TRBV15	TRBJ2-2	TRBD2	CATSRSSGKFTGELFF	TGTGCCACCAGCAGAAGTAGCGGGAAATTCACCGGGGAGCTGTTTTTT
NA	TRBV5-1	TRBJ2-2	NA	CASESERLDTGELFF	TGCGCCAGCGAGTCGGAGAGGTTGGACACCGGGGAGCTGTTTTTT
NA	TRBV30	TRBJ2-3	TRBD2	CAWSLVAGLADTQYF	TGTGCCTGGAGTCTTGTAGCGGGGTTGGCAGATACGCAGTATTTT
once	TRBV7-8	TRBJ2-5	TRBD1	CASSLGTGGSQYF	TGTGCCAGCAGCTTAGGGACAGGGGGATCCCAGTACTTC
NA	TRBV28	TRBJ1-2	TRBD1	CASSQTGENYGYTF	TGTGCCAGCAGTCAGACAGGGGAGAACTATGGCTACACCTTC
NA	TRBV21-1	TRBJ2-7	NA	CASSKAGGTGFEQYF	TGTGCCAGCAGCAAAGCGGGCGGGACAGGGTTCGAGCAGTACTTC
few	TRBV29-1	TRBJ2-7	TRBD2	CSVEGTTSGSYEQYF	TGCAGCGTTGAAGGAACGACTAGCGGATCCTACGAGCAGTACTTC
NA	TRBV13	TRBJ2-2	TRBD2	CASSFTTLAGGLPIVNTGELFF	TGTGCCAGCAGCTTCACGACCCTAGCGGGAGGTCTCCCCATTGTGAACACCGGGGAGCTGTTTTTT
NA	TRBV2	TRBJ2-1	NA	CASRASSYNEQFF	TGTGCCAGCAGAGCGAGTTCCTACAATGAGCAGTTCTTC
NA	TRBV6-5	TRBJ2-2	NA	CASSYSFDTGELFF	TGTGCCAGCAGTTACTCCTTTGACACCGGGGAGCTGTTTTTT
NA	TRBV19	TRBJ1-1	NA	CASSIPGGNAEAFF	TGTGCCAGTAGTATACCGGGAGGGAACGCTGAAGCTTTCTTT
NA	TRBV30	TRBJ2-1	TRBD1	CAWSVGTANEQFF	TGTGCCTGGAGTGTGGGGACAGCAAATGAGCAGTTCTTC
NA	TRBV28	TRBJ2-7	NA	CASRSSAKGSSYEQYF	TGTGCCAGCAGGTCTAGCGCCAAGGGTTCCTCCTACGAGCAGTACTTC
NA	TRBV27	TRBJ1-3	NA	CASSFIGNTIYF	TGTGCCAGCAGTTTTATAGGAAACACCATATATTTT
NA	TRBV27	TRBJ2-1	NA	CASSFRTGSYNEQFF	TGTGCCAGCAGTTTCAGGACTGGATCCTACAATGAGCAGTTCTTC
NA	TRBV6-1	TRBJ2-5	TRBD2	CASSGAGRDRETQYF	TGTGCCAGCAGTGGGGCAGGGAGGGATAGGGAGACCCAGTACTTC
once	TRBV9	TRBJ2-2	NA	CASNVSPVANTGELFF	TGTGCCAGCAACGTATCACCGGTAGCGAACACCGGGGAGCTGTTTTTT
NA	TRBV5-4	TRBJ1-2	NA	CASSLAGNLPYGYTF	TGTGCCAGCAGCTTGGCCGGAAACCTACCCTATGGCTACACCTTC
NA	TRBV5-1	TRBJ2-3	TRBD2	CASSSGLAGGGSTDTQYF	TGCGCCAGCAGCTCAGGACTAGCGGGAGGGGGTAGCACAGATACGCAGTATTTT
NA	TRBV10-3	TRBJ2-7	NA	CAISEYVGEQYF	TGTGCCATCAGTGAGTACGTAGGCGAGCAGTACTTC
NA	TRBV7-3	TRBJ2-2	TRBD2	CASSLRRTSRTGELFF	TGTGCCAGCAGCCTACGTAGGACTAGTCGGACCGGGGAGCTGTTTTTT
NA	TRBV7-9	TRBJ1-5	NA	CASSPGTLEPQHF	TGTGCCAGCAGCCCCGGGACACTGGAGCCCCAGCATTTT